Listed below are T cell receptor beta chains from one sample, sequenced in a study of blood T cell repertoires in COVID-19. This table comes from immunoSEQ multiplex PCR, and its TCRdb copy is limited to in-frame clones, with some not included. Of around 100,000 clones detected, roughly nine tenths appear once; the ten largest clones hold 7% to 9%. Sequencing was carried out using peripheral blood. Source of these receptors: a man in his thirties or forties in a cohort sampled during active COVID-19. Each CDR3 is given with its conserved first and last residue. D genes are given only for firm matches. Part of the rows lack a size; the others show once, few, many or a class for expanded clones.

d_gene,v_gene,j_gene,abundance,CDR3aa,CDR3nt
TRBD2,TRBV10-1,TRBJ2-7,NA,CASTRTSGVDEQYF,TGCGCCAGCACCAGGACTAGCGGGGTCGACGAGCAGTACTTC
TRBD1,TRBV30,TRBJ2-7,NA,CAWTRGTGGYEQYF,TGTGCCTGGACCCGGGGGACAGGGGGGTACGAGCAGTACTTC
TRBD2,TRBV5-1,TRBJ2-3,NA,CASRVGGDTDTQYF,TGCGCCAGCAGGGTGGGGGGGGACACAGATACGCAGTATTTT
NA,TRBV28,TRBJ2-7,NA,CASQRSYEQYF,TGTGCCAGCCAGCGGTCCTACGAGCAGTACTTC
TRBD1,TRBV28,TRBJ1-2,NA,CASSPPDRANYGYTF,TGTGCCAGCAGTCCACCCGACAGGGCCAACTATGGCTACACCTTC
NA,TRBV7-9,TRBJ1-1,NA,CASSLGRENTEAFF,TGTGCCAGCAGCTTAGGACGGGAGAACACTGAAGCTTTCTTT
TRBD1,TRBV19,TRBJ2-5,once,CASSPGTGTAQETQYF,TGTGCCAGTAGTCCCGGGACAGGGACAGCCCAAGAGACCCAGTACTTC
NA,TRBV12-5,TRBJ1-3,NA,CASGTGSSGNTIYF,TGTGCTAGTGGCACAGGGTCTTCCGGAAACACCATATATTTT
TRBD1,TRBV5-6,TRBJ1-2,once,CASRGQGAVYGYTF,TGTGCCAGCCGGGGACAGGGGGCGGTCTATGGCTACACCTTC
NA,TRBV7-9,TRBJ1-1,NA,CASSLGGGRNTEAFF,TGTGCCAGCAGCTTGGGAGGGGGTCGGAACACTGAAGCTTTCTTT
TRBD2,TRBV10-3,TRBJ2-1,NA,CAITPTSGSLGNEQFF,TGTGCCATCACACCGACTAGCGGGTCCCTGGGAAATGAGCAGTTCTTC
NA,TRBV7-2,TRBJ1-1,NA,CASSFTGSTEAFF,TGTGCCAGCAGCTTTACAGGAAGTACTGAAGCTTTCTTT
TRBD2,TRBV7-7,TRBJ2-1,NA,CASSQWEGGNEQFF,TGTGCCAGCAGCCAATGGGAGGGTGGAAATGAGCAGTTCTTC
NA,TRBV10-2,TRBJ1-2,NA,CASSELSGGLYYGYTF,TGCGCCAGCAGTGAGTTGTCCGGGGGGCTTTACTATGGCTACACCTTC
NA,TRBV6-6,TRBJ1-4,NA,CASSYSQGPSEKLFF,TGTGCCAGCAGTTACTCACAGGGCCCTTCGGAAAAACTGTTTTTT
TRBD1,TRBV24-1,TRBJ2-1,NA,CATSALGQGYNEQFF,TGTGCCACCAGCGCATTGGGACAGGGTTACAATGAGCAGTTCTTC